Listed below are T cell receptor beta chains from one sample, sequenced in a study of blood T cell repertoires in COVID-19. Libraries were prepared by immunoSEQ multiplex PCR; TCRdb keeps only in-frame clonotypes and omits some of them. The profile shows 25,000 to 35,000 clones, roughly 78% of them singletons. Source material: peripheral blood. Every receptor here comes from a boy aged 2 to 9 with active or convalescent COVID-19. Each CDR3 is given with its conserved first and last residue. The D gene is left open where the match is weak. Where a row states a size, it is once, few, many or the class of an expanded clone; other rows omit it.

D: TRBD1
size: few
V: TRBV4-1
J: TRBJ1-5
CDR3: CASSQDGTDFYSNQPQHF
DNA: TGCGCCAGCAGCCAAGATGGGACAGATTTTTATAGCAATCAGCCCCAGCATTTT

D: TRBD1
size: NA
V: TRBV9
J: TRBJ1-6
CDR3: CASRGQGNSPLHF
DNA: TGTGCCAGCAGGGGACAGGGTAATTCACCCCTCCACTTT

D: NA
size: NA
V: TRBV7-8
J: TRBJ1-5
CDR3: CASSLGGGNQPQHF
DNA: TGTGCCAGCAGCTTAGGGGGGGGCAATCAGCCCCAGCATTTT

D: NA
size: NA
V: TRBV18
J: TRBJ2-7
CDR3: CASSPGQGQAAEQYF
DNA: TGTGCCAGCTCACCAGGGCAGGGTCAAGCTGCCGAGCAGTACTTC

D: NA
size: few
V: TRBV10-3
J: TRBJ2-3
CDR3: CAISVSDTTDTQYF
DNA: TGTGCCATCAGCGTATCCGACACGACAGATACGCAGTATTTT

D: NA
size: few
V: TRBV3-1/TRBV3-2
J: TRBJ2-7
CDR3: CASSRTDEQYF
DNA: TGTGCCAGCAGCCGAACGGACGAGCAGTACTTC

D: NA
size: few
V: TRBV7-6
J: TRBJ2-5
CDR3: CASSSGGTQYF
DNA: TGTGCCAGCAGCTCAGGAGGGACCCAGTACTTC

D: TRBD1
size: NA
V: TRBV28
J: TRBJ1-6
CDR3: CASSPGGSYSPLHF
DNA: TGTGCCAGCAGCCCAGGGGGGTCGTATTCACCCCTCCACTTT

D: TRBD1
size: few
V: TRBV4-2
J: TRBJ1-1
CDR3: CASSQDRGVGAFF
DNA: TGTGCCAGCAGCCAGGACAGGGGGGTGGGAGCTTTCTTT

D: TRBD1
size: NA
V: TRBV7-9
J: TRBJ1-1
CDR3: CASSFADRATEAFF
DNA: TGTGCCAGCAGCTTCGCAGACAGGGCCACTGAAGCTTTCTTT

D: NA
size: NA
V: TRBV11-3
J: TRBJ1-1
CDR3: CASSYQAFSEAFF
DNA: TGTGCCAGCAGCTACCAGGCCTTCTCTGAAGCTTTCTTT

D: NA
size: few
V: TRBV7-9
J: TRBJ1-2
CDR3: CASSRLRRVFYGYTF
DNA: TGTGCCAGCAGCCGTTTACGGAGGGTCTTCTATGGCTACACCTTC

D: NA
size: NA
V: TRBV3-1/TRBV3-2
J: TRBJ1-1
CDR3: CASSQMAKKSEAFF
DNA: TGTGCCAGCAGCCAGATGGCCAAAAAGTCTGAAGCTTTCTTT

D: TRBD1
size: few
V: TRBV18
J: TRBJ1-4
CDR3: CASSPTGTGGEKLFF
DNA: TGTGCCAGCTCACCGACCGGGACAGGGGGCGAAAAACTGTTTTTT

D: NA
size: NA
V: TRBV7-9
J: TRBJ2-7
CDR3: CASSPGSGYEQYF
DNA: TGTGCCAGCAGCCCCGGGTCGGGCTACGAGCAGTACTTC

D: TRBD2
size: medium-sized
V: TRBV5-4
J: TRBJ2-2
CDR3: CASSLSGGATGELFF
DNA: TGTGCCAGCAGCTTAAGCGGGGGGGCTACCGGGGAGCTGTTTTTT

D: TRBD1
size: NA
V: TRBV3-1/TRBV3-2
J: TRBJ1-1
CDR3: CASSPLTGTEAFF
DNA: TGTGCCAGCAGCCCCCTGACAGGGACTGAAGCTTTCTTT

D: TRBD1
size: few
V: TRBV7-9
J: TRBJ1-5
CDR3: CASSLQGEGNQPQHF
DNA: TGTGCCAGCAGCTTACAGGGGGAAGGCAATCAGCCCCAGCATTTT

D: NA
size: NA
V: TRBV3-1/TRBV3-2
J: TRBJ2-1
CDR3: CASSQTDRGEQFF
DNA: TGTGCCAGCAGCCAGACCGATCGGGGTGAGCAGTTCTTC

D: NA
size: NA
V: TRBV7-9
J: TRBJ1-1
CDR3: CASSLGAPTEAFF
DNA: TGTGCCAGCAGCTTAGGGGCCCCCACTGAAGCTTTCTTT

D: TRBD1
size: NA
V: TRBV7-6
J: TRBJ1-2
CDR3: CASSPGTGLGYTF
DNA: TGTGCCAGCAGCCCCGGGACAGGGCTTGGCTACACCTTC

D: NA
size: few
V: TRBV2
J: TRBJ1-1
CDR3: CASSEIEEEAFF
DNA: TGTGCCAGCAGTGAAATAGAGGAGGAAGCTTTCTTT

D: NA
size: NA
V: TRBV7-9
J: TRBJ1-2
CDR3: CASSLGGWAEADYGYTF
DNA: TGTGCCAGCAGCTTAGGAGGGTGGGCAGAGGCAGACTATGGCTACACCTTC

D: TRBD2
size: NA
V: TRBV27
J: TRBJ2-7
CDR3: CASSVAGGQYEQYF
DNA: TGTGCCAGCAGTGTAGCGGGAGGGCAATACGAGCAGTACTTC

D: TRBD1
size: NA
V: TRBV6-5
J: TRBJ1-2
CDR3: CASSLRTGDGYTF
DNA: TGTGCCAGCAGTCTCCGGACAGGGGATGGCTACACCTTC

D: TRBD2
size: NA
V: TRBV11-2
J: TRBJ2-4
CDR3: CASSPGLAGGVQYF
DNA: TGTGCCAGCAGCCCGGGACTAGCGGGGGGTGTACAGTACTTC

D: NA
size: NA
V: TRBV6-5
J: TRBJ1-2
CDR3: CASSYSATAGGYTF
DNA: TGTGCCAGCAGTTACTCGGCGACGGCGGGGGGCTACACCTTC

D: TRBD1
size: NA
V: TRBV5-1
J: TRBJ2-7
CDR3: CASSSGQSAYEQYF
DNA: TGCGCCAGCAGCTCGGGACAGTCGGCGTACGAGCAGTACTTC

D: NA
size: NA
V: TRBV28
J: TRBJ2-1
CDR3: CASRGDWYNEQFF
DNA: TGTGCCAGCAGGGGAGACTGGTACAATGAGCAGTTCTTC

D: TRBD2
size: few
V: TRBV5-1
J: TRBJ2-3
CDR3: CASRGTSGETSTDTQYF
DNA: TGCGCCAGCAGGGGGACTAGCGGTGAGACCTCCACAGATACGCAGTATTTT

D: NA
size: NA
V: TRBV5-1
J: TRBJ2-1
CDR3: CASSLDSSYNEQFF
DNA: TGCGCCAGCAGCTTGGACAGTTCATACAATGAGCAGTTCTTC

D: NA
size: NA
V: TRBV6-5
J: TRBJ1-6
CDR3: CASSSLDSPLHF
DNA: TGTGCCAGCAGTAGCCTCGATTCACCCCTCCACTTT

D: NA
size: once
V: TRBV5-1
J: TRBJ1-5
CDR3: CASSGLGVRQPQHF
DNA: TGCGCCAGCAGCGGTCTGGGAGTCAGACAGCCCCAGCATTTT

D: NA
size: NA
V: TRBV11-2
J: TRBJ2-7
CDR3: CASKTAVSSYEQYF
DNA: TGTGCCAGCAAGACCGCGGTAAGCTCCTACGAGCAGTACTTC

D: NA
size: NA
V: TRBV5-1
J: TRBJ2-5
CDR3: CASSLAGGWETQYF
DNA: TGCGCCAGCAGCTTGGCCGGAGGGTGGGAGACCCAGTACTTC

D: TRBD1
size: NA
V: TRBV10-1
J: TRBJ1-1
CDR3: CASSAGTGNTEAFF
DNA: TGCGCCAGCAGCGCTGGGACAGGGAACACTGAAGCTTTCTTT

D: NA
size: NA
V: TRBV28
J: TRBJ2-3
CDR3: CASSSSDRPTFTQYF
DNA: TGTGCCAGCAGTTCGTCCGACAGGCCGACGTTTACGCAGTATTTT

D: TRBD1
size: NA
V: TRBV19
J: TRBJ1-1
CDR3: CASRIQGANTEAFF
DNA: TGTGCCAGTAGGATACAGGGGGCGAACACTGAAGCTTTCTTT

D: TRBD1
size: few
V: TRBV6-2/TRBV6-3
J: TRBJ1-2
CDR3: CASSYGGQAYGYTF
DNA: TGTGCCAGCAGTTACGGGGGACAGGCCTATGGCTACACCTTC

D: NA
size: NA
V: TRBV7-2
J: TRBJ1-5
CDR3: CASTPGGLGQPQHF
DNA: TGTGCCAGCACCCCGGGGGGGCTCGGGCAGCCCCAGCATTTT

D: TRBD1
size: NA
V: TRBV11-2
J: TRBJ2-1
CDR3: CASSQPGTGVNEQFF
DNA: TGTGCCAGCAGCCAACCCGGGACAGGGGTCAATGAGCAGTTCTTC

D: TRBD1
size: NA
V: TRBV5-6
J: TRBJ1-1
CDR3: CASSFSRGLRNTEAFF
DNA: TGTGCCAGCAGCTTCAGTAGGGGGCTGAGGAACACTGAAGCTTTCTTT

D: NA
size: NA
V: TRBV6-1
J: TRBJ1-2
CDR3: CASSEGLYYGYTF
DNA: TGTGCCAGCAGTGAAGGACTATACTATGGCTACACCTTC

D: TRBD2
size: NA
V: TRBV24-1
J: TRBJ2-5
CDR3: CATSEDSVGTSGMETQYF
DNA: TGTGCCACCAGTGAGGACAGTGTGGGGACTAGCGGGATGGAGACCCAGTACTTC

D: TRBD1
size: NA
V: TRBV7-9
J: TRBJ2-7
CDR3: CASTGTGGYEQYF
DNA: TGTGCCAGCACCGGGACAGGGGGCTACGAGCAGTACTTC

D: NA
size: few
V: TRBV18
J: TRBJ1-2
CDR3: CASSPYREPYGYTF
DNA: TGTGCCAGCTCACCCTACAGGGAACCCTATGGCTACACCTTC

D: NA
size: NA
V: TRBV19
J: TRBJ1-1
CDR3: CASSTTGNTEAFF
DNA: TGTGCCAGTAGTACTACAGGGAACACTGAAGCTTTCTTT

D: TRBD2
size: once
V: TRBV19
J: TRBJ2-6
CDR3: CASSIGPGQGGSGANVLTF
DNA: TGTGCCAGTAGTATAGGCCCCGGGCAGGGAGGGTCTGGGGCCAACGTCCTGACTTTC

D: TRBD2
size: once
V: TRBV19
J: TRBJ2-1
CDR3: CASMASGRPLKEQFF
DNA: TGTGCCAGTATGGCTAGCGGGAGGCCTCTGAAAGAGCAGTTCTTC